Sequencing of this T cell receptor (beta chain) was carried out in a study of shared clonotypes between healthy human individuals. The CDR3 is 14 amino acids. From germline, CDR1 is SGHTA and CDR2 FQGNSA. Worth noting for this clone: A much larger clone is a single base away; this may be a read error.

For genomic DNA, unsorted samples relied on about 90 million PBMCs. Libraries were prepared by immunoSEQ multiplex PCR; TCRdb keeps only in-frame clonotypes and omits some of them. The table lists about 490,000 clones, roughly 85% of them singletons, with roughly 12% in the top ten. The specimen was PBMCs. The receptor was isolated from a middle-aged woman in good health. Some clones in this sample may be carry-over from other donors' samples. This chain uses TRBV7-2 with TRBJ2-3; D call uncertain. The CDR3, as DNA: TGTGCCAACAGCTTAGCCTACCACCAGGATACGCAGTATTTT. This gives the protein CANSLAYHQDTQYF.